Below are 12 T cell receptor beta chains sequenced from a single sample in a study of CD8 T cells in ankylosing spondylitis (dated by TCRdb to about 2017). General conclusions and limits of the study: A TCR beta motif of several highly homologous amino acid variants appeared characteristic of blood from ankylosing spondylitis patients.

Their antigen targets remain unknown. The method behind the library was 5' RACE. Sequencing was performed on an Illumina HiSeq 2500. TCRdb's own reprocessing of the public reads used fastp at Q25 and MiXCR and kept productive beta chains. Entries are consolidated by CDR3 protein sequence, retaining the most common genes and DNA. A total of approximately 400,000 distinct CDR3 sequences appear in this sample, about 25% of them only once. The ten largest clones take up roughly 1% of the sample. The specimen was blood, either unsorted or a sorted T cell fraction (not recorded which). Receptors were obtained from a male donor with ankylosing spondylitis.

This clonotype was counted ten times or more. The rearrangement uses TRBV29-1 and TRBJ2-3, with D maybe TRBD1 (5 bases). In germline, CDR1 is SQVTM, CDR2 ANQGSEA. The CDR3 contains 13 residues. The CDR3 is CGSFDSYTDTQYF. CDR3 sequence (DNA): TGCGGAAGCTTCGACAGCTACACAGATACGCAGTATTTT.

This clonotype appeared many times. This chain connects TRBV6-1 to TRBJ1-2; TRBD1 aligns across 11 bases. Trimming cost V 4 bases and J 5 bases; bases outside gene matches: 3. The CDR3 totals 14 residues. Germline CDR1 is MNHNS and CDR2 is SASEGT. The CDR3 coding sequence is TGTGCCAGCAGTGGGGACAGGGGGAGGTATGGCTACACCTTC. The encoded protein is CASSGDRGRYGYTF.

This clonotype showed up just a few times. The chain carries TRBV10-3 and TRBJ2-7, with 7 bases that match TRBD1. Germline V lookup: CDR1 ENHRY, CDR2 SYGVKD. Trimming at V came to 8 bases and at J to 6 bases, leaving 4 bases not matched to a gene. The CDR3 is 11 residues long. The DNA of the CDR3 is TGTGCCATCTCGACAGGGTTCGAGCAGTACTTC. Protein product: CAISTGFEQYF.

This clonotype appeared many times. This chain joins TRBV4-2 and TRBJ2-1; 11 bases fit TRBD2. J gave up 7 bases and V 4 bases, and 6 bases lay outside the gene matches. The V gene's germline CDR1 is LGHNA and CDR2 YNFKEQ. The length of the CDR3 is 15 residues. CDR3 in amino acids: CASSRLLAGENEQFF. CDR3 bases: TGTGCCAGCAGCCGTTTACTAGCGGGAGAAAATGAGCAGTTCTTC.

This clonotype has only a few counts. The V gene is TRBV4-2, the J gene TRBJ1-5; D is unclear. In germline, CDR1 is LGHNA, CDR2 YNFKEQ. Trimming stripped 0 bases from V and 2 bases from J, with 11 bases between. CDR3 length equals 16 residues. The CDR3 sequence is CASSQDRQAGNQPQHF. CDR3 bases: TGTGCCAGCAGCCAAGATCGTCAGGCGGGCAATCAGCCCCAGCATTTT.

The chain is built from TRBV7-9 and TRBJ2-7, with 8 bases identical to TRBD1. V shed 1 base, J shed 6 bases, and the junction held 11 bases outside the gene matches. This CDR3 contains 16 residues. Germline V lookup: CDR1 SEHNR, CDR2 FQNEAQ (reference sequence). Here the CDR3 DNA reads TGTGCCAGCAGCTTAGATGTTGGACAGGGTGGTTCCGAGCAGTACTTC. Its translation: CASSLDVGQGGSEQYF.

V and J are TRBV7-2 and TRBJ2-3; no firm D call. CDR1 is SGHTA and CDR2 is FQGNSA in the germline V gene. This CDR3 has 14 amino acids. Trimming stripped 5 bases from V and 3 bases from J, with 12 bases between. DNA for the CDR3: TGTGCCAGCAGCATGGTACTTTGGACAGATACGCAGTATTTT. This encodes CASSMVLWTDTQYF.

V is TRBV3-1 and J is TRBJ2-1; D may be TRBD1 (5 bases). CDR3 size: 16 residues. Germline-derived CDR1 and CDR2 are LGHDT and YNNKEL (reference sequence). Trimming cost V 1 base and J 3 bases, with 13 bases left between them. The CDR3 bases are TGTGCCAGCAGCCAAGGAGAAGGGGCAATCTACAATGAGCAGTTCTTC. It translates to CASSQGEGAIYNEQFF.

J is TRBJ2-1 and V is TRBV20-1, with 8 bases identical to TRBD1. Germline lookup yields CDR1 DFQATT and CDR2 SNEGSKA (reference sequence). There are 15 residues in the CDR3. The V gene end was trimmed by 0 bases and the J gene end by 6 bases; junction bases not matched to a gene: 7. CDR3 bases: TGCAGTGCTAGAGATTCCCAGGGGGCTGGCAATGAGCAGTTCTTC. Translating gives CSARDSQGAGNEQFF.

The V and J genes are TRBV7-2 and TRBJ2-1, with a weak D call TRBD2 (6 bases). CDR1 and CDR2 (germline): SGHTA, FQGNSA. Trimming removed 5 bases at V and 5 bases at J, with 13 bases between. This CDR3 has 14 amino acids. The CDR3 reads CASSPGTRNNEQFF. The CDR3 region has the DNA TGTGCCAGCAGCCCCGGGACTCGAAACAATGAGCAGTTCTTC. Full variable domain (remainder filled in from reference TRBV7-2 and TRBJ2-1): GAGVSQSPSNKVTEKGKDVELRCDPISGHTALYWYRQSLGQGLEFLIYFQGNSAPDKSGLPSDRFSAERTGGSVSTLTIQRTQQEDSAVYLCASSPGTRNNEQFFGPGTRLTVL.

This clonotype appeared a few times. This rearrangement joins TRBV5-4 to TRBJ2-2, with TRBD2 matching 13 bases. Germline V gene lookup returns CDR1 SGHNT and CDR2 YYREEE (reference sequence). The CDR3 has 15 amino acids. V lost 3 bases to trimming and J lost 7 bases; unmatched junction nucleotides: 3. CDR3 DNA sequence: TGTGCCAGCAGCTACACTAGCGGGAGGGTCGGGGAGCTGTTTTTT. Translated: CASSYTSGRVGELFF.

J is TRBJ1-4 and V is TRBV6-1; possibly TRBD1 for D (5 bases). Germline V gene lookup returns CDR1 MNHNS and CDR2 SASEGT. The V and J ends lost 7 bases and 7 bases respectively, with 16 bases between them. The length of the CDR3 is 14 residues. This CDR3 reads CASTRSGGGEKLFF. The DNA for the CDR3 is TGTGCCAGCACCCGATCTGGGGGTGGTGAAAAACTGTTTTTT.